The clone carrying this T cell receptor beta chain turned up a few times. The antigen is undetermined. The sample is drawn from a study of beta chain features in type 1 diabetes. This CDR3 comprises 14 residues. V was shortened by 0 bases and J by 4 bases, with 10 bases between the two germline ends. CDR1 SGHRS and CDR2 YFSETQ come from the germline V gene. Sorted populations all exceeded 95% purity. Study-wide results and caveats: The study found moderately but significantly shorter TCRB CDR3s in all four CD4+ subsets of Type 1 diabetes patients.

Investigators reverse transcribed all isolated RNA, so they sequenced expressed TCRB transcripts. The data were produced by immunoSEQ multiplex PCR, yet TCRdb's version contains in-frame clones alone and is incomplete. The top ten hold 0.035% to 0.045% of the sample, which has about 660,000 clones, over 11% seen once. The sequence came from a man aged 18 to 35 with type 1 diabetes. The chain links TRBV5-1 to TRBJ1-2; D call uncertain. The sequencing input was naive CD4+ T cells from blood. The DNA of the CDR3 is TGCGCCAGCAGCTTGGAACAAGGTGGCTATGGCTACACCTTC. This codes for CASSLEQGGYGYTF.